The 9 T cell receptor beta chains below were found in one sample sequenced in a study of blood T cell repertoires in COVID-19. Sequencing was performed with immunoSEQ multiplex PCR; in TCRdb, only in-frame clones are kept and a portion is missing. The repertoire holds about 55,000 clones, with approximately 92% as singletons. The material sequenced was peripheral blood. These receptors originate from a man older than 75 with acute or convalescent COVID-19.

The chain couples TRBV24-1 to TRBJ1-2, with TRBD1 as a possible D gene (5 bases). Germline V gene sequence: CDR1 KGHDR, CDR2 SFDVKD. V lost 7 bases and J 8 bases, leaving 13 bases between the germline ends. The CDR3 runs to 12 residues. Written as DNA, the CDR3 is TGTGCCACCAGACGGGGGAGCGAGGGCTACACCTTC. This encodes CATRRGSEGYTF.

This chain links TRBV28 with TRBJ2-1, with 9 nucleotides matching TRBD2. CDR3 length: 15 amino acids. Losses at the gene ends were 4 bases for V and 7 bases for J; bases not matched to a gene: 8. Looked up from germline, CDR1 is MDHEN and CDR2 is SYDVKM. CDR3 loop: CASSSPSSGGNEQFF. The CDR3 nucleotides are TGTGCCAGCAGTTCCCCGAGTAGCGGGGGTAATGAGCAGTTCTTC.

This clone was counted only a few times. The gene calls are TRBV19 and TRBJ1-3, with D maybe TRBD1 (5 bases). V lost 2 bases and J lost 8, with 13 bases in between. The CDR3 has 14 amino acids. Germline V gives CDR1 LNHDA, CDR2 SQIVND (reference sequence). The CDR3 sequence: CASSIRQGEDTIYF. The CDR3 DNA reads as TGTGCCAGTAGTATAAGGCAGGGTGAAGACACCATATATTTT.

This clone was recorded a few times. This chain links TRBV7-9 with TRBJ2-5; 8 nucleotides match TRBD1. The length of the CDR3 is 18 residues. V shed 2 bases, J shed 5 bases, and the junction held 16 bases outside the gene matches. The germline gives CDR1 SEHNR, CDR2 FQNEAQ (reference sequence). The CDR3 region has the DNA TGTGCCAGCAGCTTAAGGCCCCAAGTCCGACAGGGGCGGGAGACCCAGTACTTC. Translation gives CASSLRPQVRQGRETQYF.

CDR3 amino acids: CASSPLAGGWETQYF. The CDR3 DNA reads TGTGCCAGCAGCCCTTTGGCGGGGGGGTGGGAGACCCAGTACTTC. The chain links TRBV7-6 to TRBJ2-5; TRBD2 agrees at 9 bases. The V gene end was trimmed by 5 bases and the J gene end by 5 bases; junction bases not matched to a gene: 9. This CDR3 is 15 amino acids long. Per germline, CDR1 SGHVS and CDR2 FNYEAQ. Full variable domain (rest looked up from reference TRBV7-6 and TRBJ2-5): GAGVSQSPRYKVTKRGQDVALRCDPISGHVSLYWYRQALGQGPEFLTYFNYEAQQDKSGLPNDRFSAERPEGSISTLTIQRTEQRDSAMYRCASSPLAGGWETQYFGPGTRLLVL.

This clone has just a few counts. CDR3 sequence: CASSLEWPGEQPQHF. The CDR3 DNA sequence: TGCGCCAGCAGCTTGGAGTGGCCAGGGGAGCAGCCCCAGCATTTT. The chain carries TRBV5-1 and TRBJ1-5; a possible D gene is TRBD1 (6 bases). Germline V gene data show CDR1 as SGHRS and CDR2 as YFSETQ. This CDR3 is 15 amino acids long. The V end was cut by 0 bases, the J end by 7 bases, with 14 bases between.

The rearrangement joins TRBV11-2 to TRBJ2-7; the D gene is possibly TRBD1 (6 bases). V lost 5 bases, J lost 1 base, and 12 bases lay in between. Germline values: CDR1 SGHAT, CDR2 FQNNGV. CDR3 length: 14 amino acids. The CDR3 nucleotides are TGTGCCAGCAGCATAAGACAGGTTTCCTACGAGCAGTACTTC. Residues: CASSIRQVSYEQYF.

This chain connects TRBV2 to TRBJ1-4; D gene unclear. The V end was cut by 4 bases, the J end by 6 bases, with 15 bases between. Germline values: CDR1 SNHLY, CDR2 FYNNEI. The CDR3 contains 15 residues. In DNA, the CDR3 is TGTGCCAGCAGTGGCGGCGGGAAGGTAGATGAAAAACTGTTTTTT. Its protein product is CASSGGGKVDEKLFF.

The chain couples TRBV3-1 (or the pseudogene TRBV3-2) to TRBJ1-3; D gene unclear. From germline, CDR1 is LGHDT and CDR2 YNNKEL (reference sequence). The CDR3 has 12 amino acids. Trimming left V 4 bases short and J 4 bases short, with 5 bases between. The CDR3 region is CASSPLGNTIYF. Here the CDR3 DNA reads TGTGCCAGCAGCCCCCTCGGAAACACCATATATTTT.